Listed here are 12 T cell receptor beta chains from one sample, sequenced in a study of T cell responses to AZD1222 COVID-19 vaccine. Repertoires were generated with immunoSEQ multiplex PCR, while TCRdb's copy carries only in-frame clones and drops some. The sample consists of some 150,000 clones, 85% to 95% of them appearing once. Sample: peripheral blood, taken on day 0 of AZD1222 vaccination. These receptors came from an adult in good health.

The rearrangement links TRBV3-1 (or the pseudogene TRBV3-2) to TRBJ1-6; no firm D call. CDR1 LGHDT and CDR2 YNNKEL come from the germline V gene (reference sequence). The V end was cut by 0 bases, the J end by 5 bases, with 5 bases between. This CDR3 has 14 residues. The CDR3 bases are TGTGCCAGCAGCCAAGACAGTGATAATTCACCCCTCCACTTT. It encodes CASSQDSDNSPLHF.

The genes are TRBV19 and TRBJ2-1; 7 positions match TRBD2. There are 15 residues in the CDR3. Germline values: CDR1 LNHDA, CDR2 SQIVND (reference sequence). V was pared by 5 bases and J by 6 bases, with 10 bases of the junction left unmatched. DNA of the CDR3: TGTGCCAGTAGTCTTCCGGGACTAATGGGCAATGAGCAGTTCTTC. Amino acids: CASSLPGLMGNEQFF.

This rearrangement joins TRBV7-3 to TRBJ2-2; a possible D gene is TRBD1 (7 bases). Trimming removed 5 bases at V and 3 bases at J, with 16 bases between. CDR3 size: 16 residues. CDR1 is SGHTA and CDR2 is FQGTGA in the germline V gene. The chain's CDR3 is CASSATGEADTGELFF. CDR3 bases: TGTGCCAGCAGCGCAACAGGGGAGGCCGACACCGGGGAGCTGTTTTTT.

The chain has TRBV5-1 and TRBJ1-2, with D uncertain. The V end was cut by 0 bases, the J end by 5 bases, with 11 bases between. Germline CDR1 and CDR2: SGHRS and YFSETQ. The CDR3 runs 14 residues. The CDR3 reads CASSLDSFSYGYTF. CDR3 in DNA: TGCGCCAGCAGCTTGGACAGTTTCTCGTATGGCTACACCTTC. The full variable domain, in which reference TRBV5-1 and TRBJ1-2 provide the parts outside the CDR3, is KAGVTQTPRYLIKTRGQQVTLSCSPISGHRSVSWYQQTPGQGLQFLFEYFSETQRNKGNFPGRFSGRQFSNSRSEMNVSTLELGDSALYLCASSLDSFSYGYTFGSGTRLTVV.

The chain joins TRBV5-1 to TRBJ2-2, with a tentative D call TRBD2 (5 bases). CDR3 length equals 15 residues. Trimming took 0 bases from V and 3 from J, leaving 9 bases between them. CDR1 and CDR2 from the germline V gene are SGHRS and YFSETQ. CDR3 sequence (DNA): TGCGCCAGCAGCTTGGCCACCGGGGACACCGGGGAGCTGTTTTTT. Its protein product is CASSLATGDTGELFF. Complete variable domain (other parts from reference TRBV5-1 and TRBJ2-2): KAGVTQTPRYLIKTRGQQVTLSCSPISGHRSVSWYQQTPGQGLQFLFEYFSETQRNKGNFPGRFSGRQFSNSRSEMNVSTLELGDSALYLCASSLATGDTGELFFGEGSRLTVL.

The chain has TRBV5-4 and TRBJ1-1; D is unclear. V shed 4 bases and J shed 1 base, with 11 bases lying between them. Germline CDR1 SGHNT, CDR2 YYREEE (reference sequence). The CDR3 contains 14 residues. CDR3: CASSVMTQNTEAFF. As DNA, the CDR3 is TGTGCCAGCAGCGTGATGACCCAGAACACTGAAGCTTTCTTT.

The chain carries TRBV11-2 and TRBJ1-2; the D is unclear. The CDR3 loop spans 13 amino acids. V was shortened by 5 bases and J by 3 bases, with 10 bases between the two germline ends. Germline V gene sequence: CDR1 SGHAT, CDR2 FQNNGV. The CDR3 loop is CASSRGSDYGYTF. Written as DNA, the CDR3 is TGTGCCAGCAGCCGGGGAAGCGACTATGGCTACACCTTC.

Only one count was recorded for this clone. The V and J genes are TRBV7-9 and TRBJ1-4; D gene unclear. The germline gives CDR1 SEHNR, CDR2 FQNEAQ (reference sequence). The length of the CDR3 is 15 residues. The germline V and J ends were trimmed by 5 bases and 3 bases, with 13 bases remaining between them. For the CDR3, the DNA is TGTGCCAGCAGCCCCTCGACAATCTCTAATGAAAAACTGTTTTTT. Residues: CASSPSTISNEKLFF.

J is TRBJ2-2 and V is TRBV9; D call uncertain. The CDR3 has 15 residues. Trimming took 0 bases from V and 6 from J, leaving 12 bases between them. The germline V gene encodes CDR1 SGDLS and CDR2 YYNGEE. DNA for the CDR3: TGTGCCAGCAGCGTAGTCCCCATCGGAGCCGGGGAGCTGTTTTTT. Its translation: CASSVVPIGAGELFF.

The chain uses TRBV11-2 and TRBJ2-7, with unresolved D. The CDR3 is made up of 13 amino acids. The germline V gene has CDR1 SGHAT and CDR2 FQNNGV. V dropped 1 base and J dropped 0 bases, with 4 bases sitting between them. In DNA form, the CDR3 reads TGTGCCAGCAGCTTAGTTTCCTCCTACGAGCAGTACTTC. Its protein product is CASSLVSSYEQYF.

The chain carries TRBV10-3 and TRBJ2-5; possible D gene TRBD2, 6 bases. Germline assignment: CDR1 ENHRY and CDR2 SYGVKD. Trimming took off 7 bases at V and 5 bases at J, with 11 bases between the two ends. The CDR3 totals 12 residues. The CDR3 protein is CAIKKEGETQYF. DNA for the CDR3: TGTGCCATCAAGAAGGAGGGCGAGACCCAGTACTTC.

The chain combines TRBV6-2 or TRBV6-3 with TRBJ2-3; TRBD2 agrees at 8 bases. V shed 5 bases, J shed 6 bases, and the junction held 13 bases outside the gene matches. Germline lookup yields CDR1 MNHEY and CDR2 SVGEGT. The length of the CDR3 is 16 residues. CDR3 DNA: TGTGCCAGCAGTACCGGGACTAGAGAGCCTTTGGATACGCAGTATTTT. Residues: CASSTGTREPLDTQYF.